This TCR beta chain was sequenced during a study of T cells in Graves' hyperthyroidism and ophthalmopathy. Whole-study findings and limits: Most expanded thyroid clonotypes above 0.001 also appeared in blood.

RNA transcripts gave rise to amplified TCR beta CDR3 regions. The HTBI primer set was used in a first-round RT-PCR of the TCR CDR3. TCRdb re-called the multiplex PCR reads through MiXCR, storing one row per CDR3 protein. The sample has 550,000 to 600,000 distinct CDR3 sequences, about a sixth seen once. As to this clonotype: Its antigen remains unknown.

Between the trimmed V and J ends, which lost 4 bases and 2 bases, there was a span of 14 bases. The CDR3 has 15 amino acids. This clonotype was sampled from a woman younger than 30 with Graves' hyperthyroidism. Material for sequencing was blood. This chain links TRBV12-3 or TRBV12-4 with TRBJ1-2; no clear D. CDR3 protein: CASSSPQWQNYGYTF. Written as DNA, the CDR3 is TGTGCCAGCAGTTCCCCCCAGTGGCAGAACTATGGCTACACCTTC.